The clone carrying this T cell receptor beta chain came up once. This entry belongs to a study of blood T cell repertoires in COVID-19. The CDR3 contains 15 residues. V was clipped by 3 bases and J by 2 bases, with 14 bases between them. Germline V CDR1 and CDR2: LNHDA, SQIVND (reference sequence). Some clones are missing from TCRdb's copy, which holds only in-frame ones; the method was immunoSEQ multiplex PCR. The sample includes roughly 140,000 clones, 70% to 90% of them seen just once. The sequenced material came from peripheral blood. The rearrangement joins TRBV19 to TRBJ2-7; weak D call: TRBD1 (6 bases). This TCR came from a woman of 80 years or more with acute or convalescent COVID-19. The CDR3 coding sequence is TGTGCCAGTAGTATCCAGGGACATCCCGCCTACGAGCAGTACTTC. It translates to CASSIQGHPAYEQYF.